One and the same sample provided the 25 T cell receptor beta chains below, sequenced in a study of shared clonotypes between healthy human individuals. Measured with immunoSEQ multiplex PCR; TCRdb has only the in-frame clones, and not every one. The table lists 2 million to 2.5 million clones, 90% to 95% of them singletons, with roughly 0.13% in the top ten. The sample taken for sequencing was naive CD4+ T cells sorted from blood. As for subset: CD45RA+ positively selected. The receptors were gathered from a young man in good health.

The chain links TRBV2 to TRBJ2-6; D not resolved. The germline V gene has CDR1 SNHLY and CDR2 FYNNEI. The V end lost 6 bases, the J end lost 1 base, and 4 bases lay between the germline ends. The CDR3 consists of 13 residues. Here the CDR3 reads CASRPSGANVLTF. CDR3 sequence (DNA): TGTGCCAGCAGGCCTTCTGGGGCCAACGTCCTGACTTTC.

CDR3: CASSHPQGAGKTEAFF. The CDR3 DNA reads as TGCGCCAGCAGCCACCCACAGGGGGCAGGTAAGACTGAAGCTTTCTTT. V is TRBV4-1 and J is TRBJ1-1; 9 bases are shared with TRBD1. The CDR3 runs to 16 residues. The germline V gene encodes CDR1 MGHRA and CDR2 YSYEKL. The junction had 10 bases not matched to a gene; V was cut back by 3 bases and J by 5 bases.

The CDR3 spells CASSTGGADNEKLFF. The CDR3 DNA follows: TGTGCCAGCAGTACAGGGGGCGCTGATAATGAAAAACTGTTTTTT. The rearrangement links TRBV6-1 to TRBJ1-4; TRBD1 agrees at 9 bases. CDR3 length: 15 residues. Germline V gene data show CDR1 as MNHNS and CDR2 as SASEGT. V was pared by 5 bases and J by 4 bases, with 5 bases of the junction left unmatched.

This clone was recorded only once. The chain has TRBV28 and TRBJ2-7, with D maybe TRBD1 (5 bases). The V gene lost 2 bases and the J gene lost 3 bases, with 14 bases spanning the gap. The CDR3 sequence is 15 residues long. Germline lookup yields CDR1 MDHEN and CDR2 SYDVKM. The CDR3 loop is CASSLIGAGNYEQYF. Here the CDR3 DNA reads TGTGCCAGCAGTTTAATAGGGGCAGGGAACTACGAGCAGTACTTC.

The DNA of the CDR3 is TGTGCCTGGAGTGTCATCCCGGGACAGTTCAACTATGGCTACACCTTC. Residues: CAWSVIPGQFNYGYTF. The genes are TRBV30 and TRBJ1-2; 7 positions match TRBD1. Unmatched junction bases numbered 9, after V lost 0 bases and J lost 2 bases. CDR3 length: 16 residues. Germline V gene sequence: CDR1 GTSNPN, CDR2 SVGIG (reference sequence).

Written as DNA, the CDR3 is TGTGCCAGCGGGGAAGGACTCCTCGCGCAGTATTTT. Translation gives CASGEGLLAQYF. The rearrangement joins TRBV28 to TRBJ2-3, with a tentative D call TRBD2 (5 bases). The germline V gene encodes CDR1 MDHEN and CDR2 SYDVKM. The CDR3 is made up of 12 amino acids. The ends were cut back, 8 bases at V and 10 bases at J, with 16 bases in the middle.

This chain connects TRBV7-2 to TRBJ2-1; the D call may be TRBD1 or TRBD2 (5 bases each). This CDR3 contains 13 residues. Trimming removed 5 bases at V and 6 bases at J, with 11 bases between. Germline V lookup: CDR1 SGHTA, CDR2 FQGNSA. DNA for the CDR3: TGTGCCAGCAGCGGGGACGGCCTCAATGAGCAGTTCTTC. Translation gives CASSGDGLNEQFF.

As regards this clone: This CDR3 is missing its conserved last phenylalanine or tryptophan, likely due to a read error. The DNA is omitted, as the CDR3 cannot be located on it reliably, and the CDR3 follows TCRdb's listing. The chain employs TRBV3-2 and TRBJ1-6. TRBV3-2 is a pseudogene segment. The CDR3 has 8 residues if both end residues are counted. CDR3 protein: CASSQDGR.

This sequence joins TRBV2 and TRBJ2-6; tentative D call: TRBD2 (5 bases). Germline-derived CDR1 and CDR2 are SNHLY and FYNNEI. This CDR3 contains 15 residues. V was clipped by 6 bases and J by 1 base, with 10 bases between them. CDR3 in DNA: TGTGCCAGCAGCGGGGAACGGTCTGGGGCCAACGTCCTGACTTTC. It is translated as CASSGERSGANVLTF.

This chain joins TRBV7-8 and TRBJ1-2; no definite D call. Germline V gene data show CDR1 as SGHVS and CDR2 as FQNEAQ. V lost 1 base to trimming and J lost 6 bases, with 9 bases between them. The CDR3 sequence is 13 residues long. CDR3 loop: CASSLGKEDGYTF. CDR3 DNA: TGTGCCAGCAGCTTAGGCAAGGAGGATGGCTACACCTTC.

CDR3 sequence: CAISPSSGANVLTF. The CDR3 DNA follows: TGTGCCATCAGCCCGAGCTCTGGGGCCAACGTCCTGACTTTC. This sequence joins TRBV10-3 and TRBJ2-6; D is unclear. The CDR3 is 14 residues long. Germline V gene data show CDR1 as ENHRY and CDR2 as SYGVKD. Between the trimmed V and J ends, which lost 6 bases and 0 bases, there was a span of 6 bases.

This clone was seen just once. This chain links TRBV9 with TRBJ2-2; D unresolved. This CDR3 is built from 13 residues. Per germline, CDR1 SGDLS and CDR2 YYNGEE. Trimming took off 0 bases at V and 7 bases at J, with 7 bases between the two ends. CDR3 DNA sequence: TGTGCCAGCAGCGTAGGCCCGGGCGGGGAGCTGTTTTTT. Translation gives CASSVGPGGELFF.

The chain has TRBV6-5 and TRBJ1-1; TRBD1 matches 7 bases. The CDR3 is 13 residues long. V shed 8 bases, J shed 1 base, and the junction held 4 bases outside the gene matches. Germline CDR1 reads MNHEY; CDR2 reads SVGAGI. In DNA, the CDR3 is TGTGCCAGCTTCCGACAGGGGAACACTGAAGCTTTCTTT. This gives the protein CASFRQGNTEAFF.

This chain uses TRBV6-5 with TRBJ1-2; a possible D gene is TRBD1 (6 bases). Germline V lookup: CDR1 MNHEY, CDR2 SVGAGI. Deletions cut 2 bases from V and 0 bases from J, with 10 bases between. The length of the CDR3 is 15 residues. The CDR3 here is CASSYRTDSNYGYTF. Here the CDR3 DNA reads TGTGCCAGCAGTTACAGGACAGACTCTAACTATGGCTACACCTTC.

This chain links TRBV6-6 with TRBJ2-5; a possible D gene is TRBD2 (5 bases). The CDR3 consists of 12 residues. V gave up 2 bases and J gave up 4 bases, with 5 bases separating them. Germline CDR1 MNHNY, CDR2 SVGAGI (reference sequence). CDR3 in DNA: TGTGCCAGCAGTTACGAGGGAGAGACCCAGTACTTC. Translation gives CASSYEGETQYF.

The chain combines TRBV9 with TRBJ1-3; tentatively, D is TRBD1 (5 bases). The CDR3 has 14 amino acids. Germline V gene data show CDR1 as SGDLS and CDR2 as YYNGEE. The germline V and J ends were trimmed by 0 bases and 7 bases, with 11 bases remaining between them. The CDR3 DNA follows: TGTGCCAGCAGCGTAGGCGGGGGAGTCAACACCATATATTTT. Translation: CASSVGGGVNTIYF.

Note on this clone: Other nucleotide sequences from this sample produce the same CDR3. The J gene is TRBJ2-5, the V gene TRBV6-1; D not resolved. The ends were cut back, 6 bases at V and 4 bases at J, with 3 bases in the middle. In germline, CDR1 is MNHNS, CDR2 SASEGT. CDR3 length equals 10 residues. For the CDR3, the DNA is TGTGCCAGCAGGGGAGAGACCCAGTACTTC. This sequence encodes CASRGETQYF.

The genes are TRBV4-3 and TRBJ1-4, with TRBD1 identical over 10 bases. Germline V gene data show CDR1 as LGHNA and CDR2 as YSLEER. This CDR3 has 16 residues. The junction had 6 bases not matched to a gene; V was cut back by 1 base and J by 7 bases. CDR3: CASSQVEGQGSEKLFF. In DNA, the CDR3 is TGCGCCAGCAGCCAAGTTGAGGGACAGGGGAGTGAAAAACTGTTTTTT.

This clone was seen only once. The chain uses TRBV5-8 and TRBJ1-2; the D gene is possibly TRBD1 (6 bases). Germline lookup yields CDR1 SGHTS and CDR2 YDEGEE. The CDR3 totals 15 residues. Trimming took off 4 bases at V and 4 bases at J, with 17 bases between the two ends. The DNA of the CDR3 is TGTGCCAGCAGCAACAACAGGGAGGGAGCCTATGGCTACACCTTC. It yields the protein CASSNNREGAYGYTF.

This chain connects TRBV11-3 to TRBJ2-5; a weak D match, TRBD1 (5 bases). The CDR3 totals 14 residues. V was cut by 2 bases and J by 0 bases, with 7 bases left in between. Germline loops: CDR1 SGHNT, CDR2 YENEEA. CDR3 loop: CASSLTGDQETQYF. The CDR3 nucleotides are TGTGCCAGCAGCTTAACAGGCGACCAAGAGACCCAGTACTTC.

The chain is built from TRBV19 and TRBJ1-6; D uncertain. There are 14 residues in the CDR3. V was shortened by 2 bases and J by 8 bases, with 10 bases between the two germline ends. The germline gives CDR1 LNHDA, CDR2 SQIVND (reference sequence). The CDR3 DNA is TGTGCCAGTAGTATACGCGCAGGAGATTCACCCCTCCACTTT. It is translated as CASSIRAGDSPLHF.

The chain uses TRBV28 and TRBJ1-2; 9 bases are shared with TRBD1. Losses at the gene ends were 4 bases for V and 0 bases for J; bases not matched to a gene: 6. From germline, CDR1 is MDHEN and CDR2 SYDVKM. This CDR3 has 16 residues. CDR3 region: CASSSGQGNTNYGYTF. For the CDR3, the DNA is TGTGCCAGCAGTTCGGGACAGGGCAACACTAACTATGGCTACACCTTC.

This sequence joins TRBV28 and TRBJ1-4; D possibly corresponds to TRBD1 (6 bases). V was cut by 6 bases and J by 8 bases, with 16 bases left in between. The CDR3 has 14 amino acids. CDR1 and CDR2 from the germline V gene are MDHEN and SYDVKM. The CDR3 bases are TGTGCCAGCAGCTCTACAGGGATGGGGGAAAAACTGTTTTTT. This translates into CASSSTGMGEKLFF.

V and J are TRBV28 and TRBJ1-5; D may be TRBD1 (5 bases). This CDR3 is built from 13 residues. CDR1 and CDR2 from the germline V gene are MDHEN and SYDVKM. V shed 6 bases and J shed 4 bases, with 10 bases lying between them. The CDR3, as DNA: TGTGCCAGCAGCGCCGACAGTAATCAGCCCCAGCATTTT. This sequence encodes CASSADSNQPQHF.

This sequence joins TRBV28 and TRBJ2-7; D gene ambiguous. Germline CDR1 and CDR2: MDHEN and SYDVKM. The CDR3 extends over 13 amino acids. Trimming pared 3 bases from V and 3 bases from J, leaving 9 bases between. CDR3 in DNA: TGTGCCAGCAGTTTCCAGCTCAACTACGAGCAGTACTTC. It encodes CASSFQLNYEQYF.